This TCR beta chain was captured by sequencing in a study of cytomegalovirus exposure and HLA in healthy donors. The junction had 13 bases not matched to a gene; V was cut back by 1 base and J by 10 bases. The CDR3 is made up of 16 amino acids. Germline V gene data show CDR1 as SGHTA and CDR2 as FQGNSA. The data were produced by immunoSEQ multiplex PCR, yet TCRdb's version contains in-frame clones alone and is incomplete. The sample records 95,000 to 150,000 clones, about nine tenths being singletons. Whole-study findings and limits: The study designated 164 TCR beta chains cytomegalovirus-associated.

Donors came from a validation cohort of some 110 subjects, distinct from the first 666-subject cohort. On this clone itself: Its antigen is unidentified.

Sequences were obtained from PBMCs. The TCR sequence derives from a young woman in good health and CMV-seronegative. The chain uses TRBV7-2 and TRBJ2-1, with TRBD2 matching over 7 bases. The CDR3 loop is CASSLGNSGFFGEQFF. CDR3 sequence (DNA): TGTGCCAGCAGCTTAGGAAATAGCGGGTTCTTCGGAGAGCAGTTCTTC.